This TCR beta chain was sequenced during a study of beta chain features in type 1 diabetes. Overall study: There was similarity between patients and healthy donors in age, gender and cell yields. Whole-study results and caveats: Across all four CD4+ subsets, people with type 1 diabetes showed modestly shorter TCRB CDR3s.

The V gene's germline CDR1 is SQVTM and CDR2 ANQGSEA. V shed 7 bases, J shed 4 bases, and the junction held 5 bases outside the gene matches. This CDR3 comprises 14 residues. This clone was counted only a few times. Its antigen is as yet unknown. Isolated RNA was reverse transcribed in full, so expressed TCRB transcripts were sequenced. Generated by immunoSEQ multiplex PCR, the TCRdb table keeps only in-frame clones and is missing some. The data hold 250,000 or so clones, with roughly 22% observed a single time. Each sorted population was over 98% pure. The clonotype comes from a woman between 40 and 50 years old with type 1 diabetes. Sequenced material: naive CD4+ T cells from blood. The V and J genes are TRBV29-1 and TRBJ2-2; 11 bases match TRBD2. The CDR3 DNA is TGCAGCGGGACACTAGCGGGGGTCACCGGGGAGCTGTTTTTT. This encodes CSGTLAGVTGELFF.